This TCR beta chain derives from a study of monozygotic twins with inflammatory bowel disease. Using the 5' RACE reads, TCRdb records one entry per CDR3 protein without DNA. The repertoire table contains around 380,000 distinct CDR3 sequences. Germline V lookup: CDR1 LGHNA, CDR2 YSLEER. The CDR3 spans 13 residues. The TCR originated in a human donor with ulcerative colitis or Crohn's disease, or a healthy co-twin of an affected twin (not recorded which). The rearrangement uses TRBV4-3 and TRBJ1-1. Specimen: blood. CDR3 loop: CASSQETGSEAFF.